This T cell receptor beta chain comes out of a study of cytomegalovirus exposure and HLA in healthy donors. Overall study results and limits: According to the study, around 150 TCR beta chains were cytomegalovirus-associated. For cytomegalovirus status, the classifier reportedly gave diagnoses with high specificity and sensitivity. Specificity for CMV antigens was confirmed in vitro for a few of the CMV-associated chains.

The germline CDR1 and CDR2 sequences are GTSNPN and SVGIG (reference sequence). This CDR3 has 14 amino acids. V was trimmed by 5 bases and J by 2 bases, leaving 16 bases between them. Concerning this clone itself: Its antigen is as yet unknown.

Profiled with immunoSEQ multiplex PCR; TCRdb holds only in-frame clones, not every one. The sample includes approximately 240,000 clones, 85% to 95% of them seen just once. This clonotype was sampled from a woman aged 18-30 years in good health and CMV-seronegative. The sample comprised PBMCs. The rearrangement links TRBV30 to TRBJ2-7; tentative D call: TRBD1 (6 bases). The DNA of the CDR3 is TGTGCCTGGGATAGAAACGGACAGCCCTACGAGCAGTACTTC. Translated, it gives CAWDRNGQPYEQYF.